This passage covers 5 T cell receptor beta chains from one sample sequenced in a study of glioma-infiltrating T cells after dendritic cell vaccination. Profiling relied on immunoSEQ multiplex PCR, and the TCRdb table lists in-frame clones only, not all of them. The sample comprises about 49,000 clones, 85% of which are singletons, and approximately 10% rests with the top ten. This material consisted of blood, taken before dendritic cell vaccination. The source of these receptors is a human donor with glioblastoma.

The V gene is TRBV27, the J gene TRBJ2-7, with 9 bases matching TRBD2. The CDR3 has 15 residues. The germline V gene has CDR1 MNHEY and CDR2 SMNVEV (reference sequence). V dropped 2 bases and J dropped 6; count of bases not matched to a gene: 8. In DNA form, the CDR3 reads TGTGCCAGCAGTTTAGCGGGAGGGCCGATAGGCGAGCAGTACTTC. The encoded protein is CASSLAGGPIGEQYF.

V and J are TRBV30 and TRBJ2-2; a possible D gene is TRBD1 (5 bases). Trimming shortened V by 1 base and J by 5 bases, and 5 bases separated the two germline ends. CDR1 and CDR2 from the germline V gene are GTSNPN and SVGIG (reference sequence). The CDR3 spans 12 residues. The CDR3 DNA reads TGTGCCTGGAGTGACAGGACCGGGGAGCTGTTTTTT. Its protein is CAWSDRTGELFF.

For the CDR3, the DNA is TGTGCCAGCAGTGAACTGGGACAGGTTTTTGGAAACACCATATATTTT. Its translation: CASSELGQVFGNTIYF. V and J are TRBV2 and TRBJ1-3; 8 nucleotides align to TRBD1. CDR3 size: 16 residues. Germline V CDR1 and CDR2: SNHLY, FYNNEI. V lost 2 bases and J lost 3; bases outside the gene matches: 6.

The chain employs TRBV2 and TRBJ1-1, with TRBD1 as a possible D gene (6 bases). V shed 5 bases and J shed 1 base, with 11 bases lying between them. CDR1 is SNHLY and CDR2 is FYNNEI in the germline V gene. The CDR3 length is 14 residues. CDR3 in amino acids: CASSRGEGNTEAFF. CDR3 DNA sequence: TGTGCCAGCAGTAGGGGGGAGGGGAACACTGAAGCTTTCTTT. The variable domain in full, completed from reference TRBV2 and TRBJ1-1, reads EPEVTQTPSHQVTQMGQEVILRCVPISNHLYFYWYRQILGQKVEFLVSFYNNEISEKSEIFDDQFSVERPDGSNFTLKIRSTKLEDSAMYFCASSRGEGNTEAFFGQGTRLTVV.

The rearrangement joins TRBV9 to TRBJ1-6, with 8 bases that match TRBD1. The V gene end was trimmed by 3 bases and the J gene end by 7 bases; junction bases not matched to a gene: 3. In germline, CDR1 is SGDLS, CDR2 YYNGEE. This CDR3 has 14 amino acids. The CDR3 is CASSAGTGNSPLHF. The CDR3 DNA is TGTGCCAGCAGCGCCGGGACAGGCAATTCACCCCTCCACTTT.